The 25 T cell receptor beta chains below all came from one sample that was sequenced in a study of CD8+ T cells in alopecia areata. Treatment indicated: oral pan-JAK inhibitor, 5-10 mg twice daily. Reverse transcribed after extraction, RNA yielded cDNA as the sequencing template. Clones were sequenced by immunoSEQ multiplex PCR, and TCRdb holds only the in-frame ones, with some missing. This sample has about 210,000 clones; about 58% occur once, and the top ten carry around 1.6%. The sequenced sample was CD4+ T cells sorted from blood, obtained at week 4, from a patient treated with tofacitinib. Receptor source: a human donor with alopecia areata.

This clone was recorded once. This chain connects TRBV6-5 to TRBJ2-3; 7 nucleotides agree with TRBD1. V was pared by 5 bases and J by 8 bases, with 7 bases of the junction left unmatched. Per germline, CDR1 MNHEY and CDR2 SVGAGI. The CDR3 is 13 amino acids. CDR3 in DNA: TGTGCCAGCAGTCTAGGGACAGTTGGTACGCAGTATTTT. This translates into CASSLGTVGTQYF.

The sample holds many counts of this clone. The rearrangement uses TRBV7-9 and TRBJ2-6, with D maybe TRBD2 (5 bases). From germline, CDR1 is SEHNR and CDR2 FQNEAQ (reference sequence). The V end was cut by 2 bases, the J end by 8 bases, with 10 bases between. This CDR3 is 14 amino acids long. Written as DNA, the CDR3 is TGTGCCAGCAGCTTATTCCCGGGGACCAACGTCCTGACTTTC. Translation gives CASSLFPGTNVLTF.

The chain's CDR3 is CASRTGPPLHF. CDR3 bases: TGTGCCAGTCGGACAGGGCCACCCCTCCACTTT. The chain employs TRBV6-6 and TRBJ1-6, with 8 bases matching TRBD1. The J segment lost 11 bases and the V segment lost 9 bases, leaving 3 bases of the junction unmatched. There are 11 residues in the CDR3. Per the germline V gene, CDR1 is MNHNY and CDR2 is SVGAGI (reference sequence).

The chain couples TRBV7-3 to TRBJ2-3, with 8 nucleotides matching TRBD2. V gave up 5 bases and J gave up 5 bases; unmatched junction bases: 6. The germline gives CDR1 SGHTA, CDR2 FQGTGA. CDR3 size: 14 residues. CDR3 protein: CASSHSGAGDTQYF. CDR3 DNA: TGTGCCAGCAGCCATAGCGGGGCTGGAGATACGCAGTATTTT.

The gene calls are TRBV20-1 and TRBJ1-1; D not resolved. There are 11 residues in the CDR3. Per the germline V gene, CDR1 is DFQATT and CDR2 is SNEGSKA (reference sequence). Trimming took 4 bases from V and 1 from J, leaving 4 bases between them. Here the CDR3 DNA reads TGCAGTGCTAATAAGAACACTGAAGCTTTCTTT. Translated, it gives CSANKNTEAFF.

The V call is TRBV30, the J call TRBJ1-1; TRBD1 is a possible D gene (6 bases). This CDR3 region has 12 residues. CDR1 and CDR2 (germline): GTSNPN, SVGIG (reference sequence). With 8 bases removed from V and 4 bases from J, the gap between germline ends came to 14 bases. The CDR3 coding sequence is TGTGCCAGCAGGCAGGGGACCACTGAAGCTTTCTTT. This gives the protein CASRQGTTEAFF. Variable domain in full (rest from reference TRBV30 and TRBJ1-1): SQTIHQWPATLVQPVGSPLSLECTVEGTSNPNLYWYRQAAGRGLQLLFYSVGIGQISSEVPQNLSASRPQDRQFILSSKKLLLSDSGFYLCASRQGTTEAFFGQGTRLTVV.

The chain carries TRBV30 and TRBJ1-2; weak D call: TRBD1 (5 bases). V was shortened by 0 bases and J by 5 bases, with 13 bases between the two germline ends. The CDR3 loop spans 14 amino acids. The germline V gene encodes CDR1 GTSNPN and CDR2 SVGIG (reference sequence). CDR3 bases: TGTGCCTGGAGTGTACAGGAGACAGATTATGGCTACACCTTC. Translation gives CAWSVQETDYGYTF.

CDR3 DNA sequence: TGTGCCAGCAGCCGGGACAGCTCTAACTATGGCTACACCTTC. Protein sequence: CASSRDSSNYGYTF. V gene TRBV6-5 combines with J gene TRBJ1-2, with TRBD1 matching 7 bases. Germline CDR1 reads MNHEY; CDR2 reads SVGAGI. This CDR3 is built from 14 residues. With V trimmed by 6 bases and J by 0 bases, 4 bases remained unmatched.

The chain joins TRBV18 to TRBJ1-2, with 7 bases fitting TRBD1. V lost 3 bases, J lost 5 bases, and 6 bases stayed unmatched. Germline V gene sequence: CDR1 KGHSH, CDR2 LQKENI. The length of the CDR3 is 14 residues. The CDR3 region has the DNA TGTGCCAGCTCACCGGGACAGAGTAGTTATGGCTACACCTTC. Translated: CASSPGQSSYGYTF.

This clone has more than one count but fewer than ten. The gene calls are TRBV9 and TRBJ2-3; D is uncertain. CDR1 SGDLS and CDR2 YYNGEE come from the germline V gene. The CDR3 consists of 15 residues. Trimming shortened V by 0 bases and J by 0 bases, and 8 bases separated the two germline ends. CDR3: CASSVAPSSTDTQYF. CDR3 sequence (DNA): TGTGCCAGCAGCGTAGCCCCCAGTAGCACAGATACGCAGTATTTT.

The rearrangement uses TRBV7-2 and TRBJ2-4; D is perhaps TRBD1 or TRBD2 (5 bases each). CDR3 length: 14 residues. Trimming took off 5 bases at V and 5 bases at J, with 13 bases between the two ends. Looked up from germline, CDR1 is SGHTA and CDR2 is FQGNSA. DNA of the CDR3: TGTGCCAGCAGCACAAGCAGGGAGCAAAACATTCAGTACTTC. Translating it yields CASSTSREQNIQYF.

The J gene is TRBJ2-4, the V gene TRBV7-9; 9 nucleotides match TRBD1. Germline V gene data show CDR1 as SEHNR and CDR2 as FQNEAQ (reference sequence). This CDR3 spans 15 amino acids. V lost 6 bases and J lost 8; bases outside the gene matches: 11. CDR3 region: CASRQGTGKGDIQYF. CDR3 nucleotides: TGTGCCAGCAGACAAGGGACAGGGAAGGGAGACATTCAGTACTTC. Filled out from reference TRBV7-9 and TRBJ2-4, the complete variable domain reads DTGVSQNPRHKITKRGQNVTFRCDPISEHNRLYWYRQTLGQGPEFLTYFQNEAQLEKSRLLSDRFSAERPKGSFSTLEIQRTEQGDSAMYLCASRQGTGKGDIQYFGAGTRLSVL.

This clone appeared a few times. CDR3 sequence: CASSPLQGNQPQHF. The CDR3 nucleotides read TGTGCCAGCAGCCCGCTCCAGGGCAATCAGCCCCAGCATTTT. V is TRBV7-2 and J is TRBJ1-5; D not resolved. Trimming stripped 5 bases from V and 2 bases from J, with 10 bases between. This CDR3 spans 14 amino acids. The V gene's germline CDR1 is SGHTA and CDR2 FQGNSA. The variable domain in full, completed from reference TRBV7-2 and TRBJ1-5, reads GAGVSQSPSNKVTEKGKDVELRCDPISGHTALYWYRQSLGQGLEFLIYFQGNSAPDKSGLPSDRFSAERTGGSVSTLTIQRTQQEDSAVYLCASSPLQGNQPQHFGDGTRLSIL.

This sequence joins TRBV10-1 and TRBJ1-1, with TRBD1 as a possible D gene (6 bases). The V and J ends lost 3 bases and 1 base respectively, with 9 bases between them. From germline, CDR1 is WNHNN and CDR2 SYGVQD (reference sequence). This CDR3 contains 14 residues. CDR3: CASSDPGQNTEAFF. The CDR3, as DNA: TGCGCCAGCAGTGACCCGGGACAGAACACTGAAGCTTTCTTT.

The chain links TRBV5-6 to TRBJ2-7, with D possibly TRBD1 on 6 matching bases. The length of the CDR3 is 13 residues. V was pared by 4 bases and J by 4 bases, with 12 bases between. The germline V gene has CDR1 SGHDT and CDR2 YYEEEE. The CDR3 sequence: CASSTPTGYEQYF. CDR3 coding DNA: TGTGCCAGCAGCACCCCGACAGGTTACGAGCAGTACTTC. The full variable domain, in which reference TRBV5-6 and TRBJ2-7 provide the parts outside the CDR3, is DAGVTQSPTHLIKTRGQQVTLRCSPKSGHDTVSWYQQALGQGPQFIFQYYEEEERQRGNFPDRFSGHQFPNYSSELNVNALLLGDSALYLCASSTPTGYEQYFGPGTRLTVT.

There are a few counts of this clone. The CDR3 DNA reads TGTGCCAGCAGACTAGGGGAGACCCAGTACTTC. Translation: CASRLGETQYF. The chain joins TRBV7-8 to TRBJ2-5; maybe TRBD2 (5 bases). V was clipped by 6 bases and J by 5 bases, with 7 bases between them. Germline V gene lookup returns CDR1 SGHVS and CDR2 FQNEAQ. The CDR3 is 11 residues long.

The chain has TRBV29-1 and TRBJ1-2; D is perhaps TRBD1 (6 bases). Germline V lookup: CDR1 SQVTM, CDR2 ANQGSEA. The V and J ends lost 6 bases and 7 bases respectively, with 15 bases between them. This CDR3 has 12 amino acids. The CDR3 nucleotides are TGCAGCGTCGACCAGGGACAAATTGGCTACACCTTC. Translated, it gives CSVDQGQIGYTF.

There are many counts of this clone. The chain combines TRBV7-9 with TRBJ1-1; D call uncertain. CDR1 SEHNR and CDR2 FQNEAQ come from the germline V gene (reference sequence). CDR3 size: 13 residues. The ends were cut back, 0 bases at V and 0 bases at J, with 2 bases in the middle. The CDR3 DNA reads as TGTGCCAGCAGCTTAGCCCTGAACACTGAAGCTTTCTTT. Residues: CASSLALNTEAFF.

The rearrangement joins TRBV6-5 to TRBJ2-3; D is unclear. Germline V gene lookup returns CDR1 MNHEY and CDR2 SVGAGI. The CDR3 loop spans 12 amino acids. V lost 1 base and J 6 bases, leaving 5 bases between the germline ends. CDR3 sequence: CASSYFSDTQYF. CDR3 in DNA: TGTGCCAGCAGTTACTTTAGCGATACGCAGTATTTT.

V is TRBV29-1 and J is TRBJ1-4, with a possible D match to TRBD1 (6 bases). The length of the CDR3 is 11 residues. The germline CDR1 and CDR2 sequences are SQVTM and ANQGSEA. Trimming removed 7 bases from V and 8 bases from J, with 11 bases in between. The CDR3 region has the DNA TGCAGCGCAGGGGAGGCGGAAAAACTGTTTTTT. As protein: CSAGEAEKLFF. Together with reference TRBV29-1 and TRBJ1-4, the CDR3 gives the full variable domain: SAVISQKPSRDICQRGTSLTIQCQVDSQVTMMFWYRQQPGQSLTLIATANQGSEATYESGFVIDKFPISRPNLTFSTLTVSNMSPEDSSIYLCSAGEAEKLFFGSGTQLSVL.

The chain is built from TRBV2 and TRBJ1-4; D perhaps matches TRBD1 (6 bases). The CDR3 sequence is 13 residues long. Germline CDR1 SNHLY, CDR2 FYNNEI. V was trimmed by 8 bases and J by 3 bases, leaving 10 bases between them. CDR3 region: CASLTGPNEKLFF. CDR3 in DNA: TGTGCCAGCCTAACAGGGCCTAATGAAAAACTGTTTTTT.

This clone was detected only a few times. The gene calls are TRBV4-3 and TRBJ1-2; D is possibly TRBD1 (5 bases). Germline lookup yields CDR1 LGHNA and CDR2 YSLEER. V was pared by 0 bases and J by 4 bases, with 24 bases between. CDR3 length: 19 amino acids. This CDR3 is CASSQDLAGNGQGGYGYTF. Here the CDR3 DNA reads TGCGCCAGCAGCCAAGACTTGGCGGGGAATGGCCAGGGAGGCTATGGCTACACCTTC.

This clone came up once. V usage is TRBV2 and J usage is TRBJ2-4; a possible D gene is TRBD1 (6 bases). The ends were cut back, 6 bases at V and 8 bases at J, with 14 bases in the middle. This CDR3 has 13 amino acids. Germline V gives CDR1 SNHLY, CDR2 FYNNEI. CDR3 DNA sequence: TGTGCCAGCAGCGACACAGGGAAGGACATTCAGTACTTC. This sequence encodes CASSDTGKDIQYF.

The chain has TRBV29-1 and TRBJ2-1; D not certain. In germline, CDR1 is SQVTM, CDR2 ANQGSEA. V lost 0 bases, J lost 7 bases, and 10 bases lay in between. This CDR3 is 13 amino acids long. DNA of the CDR3: TGCAGCGTTGAAGATGGACCAAGGAATGAGCAGTTCTTC. Translating gives CSVEDGPRNEQFF.

CDR3 nucleotides: TGTGCCAGCAGCAGGGACTCCGGAGGAACTGAAGCTTTCTTT. This gives the protein CASSRDSGGTEAFF. The chain joins TRBV6-5 to TRBJ1-1; possibly TRBD1 for D (5 bases). The CDR3 contains 14 residues. V lost 6 bases to trimming and J lost 5 bases, with 16 bases between them. Looked up from germline, CDR1 is MNHEY and CDR2 is SVGAGI.